This T cell receptor (beta chain) was profiled in a study of shared clonotypes between healthy human individuals. Assay execution proceeded at the deep level. Here immunoSEQ multiplex PCR was the method, and the copy in TCRdb shows in-frame clones only, minus some. The table has over a million clones, roughly 96% seen once. What was sequenced was naive CD4+ T cells sorted from blood. Noted subset: CD45RA+ positively selected. The clonotype comes from a man between 25 and 39 years old in good health.

The CDR3 bases are TGTGCCAGCAGGGGACAGGTGGATGGCTACACCTTC. Translation gives CASRGQVDGYTF. The chain combines TRBV6-5 with TRBJ1-2, with 8 bases aligning to TRBD1. Germline V CDR1 and CDR2: MNHEY, SVGAGI. The trim removed 6 bases at V and 6 bases at J, leaving 3 bases unmatched. The CDR3 is 12 residues long.